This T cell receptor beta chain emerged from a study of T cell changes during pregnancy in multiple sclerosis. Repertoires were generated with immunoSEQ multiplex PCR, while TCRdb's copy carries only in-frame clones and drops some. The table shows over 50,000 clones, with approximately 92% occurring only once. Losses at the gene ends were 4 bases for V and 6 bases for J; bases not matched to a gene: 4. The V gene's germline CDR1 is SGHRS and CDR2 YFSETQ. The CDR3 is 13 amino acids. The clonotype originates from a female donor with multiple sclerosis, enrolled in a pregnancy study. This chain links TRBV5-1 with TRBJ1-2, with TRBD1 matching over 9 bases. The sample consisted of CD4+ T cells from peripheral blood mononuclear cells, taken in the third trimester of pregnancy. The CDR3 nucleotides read TGCGCCAGCAGCCTAGGACAGGGGCATGGCTACACCTTC. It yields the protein CASSLGQGHGYTF.